This entry is about one T cell receptor (beta chain). Its matching antigen is unknown. These data are taken from a study of EBV T-cell therapy then PD-1 blockade in nasopharyngeal carcinoma. The V gene's germline CDR1 is SGDLS and CDR2 YYNGEE. The germline V and J ends were trimmed by 4 bases and 6 bases, with 18 bases remaining between them. The CDR3 contains 15 residues. Treatment of the sample: AdE1-LMPpoly-expanded autologous EBV-specific T-cell therapy followed by anti-PD-1 nivolumab. Data came from immunoSEQ multiplex PCR; TCRdb stores just in-frame clones and leaves some out. Here the sample spans more than 20,000 clones, about four fifths being singletons.

The sequence came from a man aged 35 to 55 with nasopharyngeal carcinoma. The chain uses TRBV9 and TRBJ2-3; D remains unclear. Here the sequenced sample was CD8+ T cells from blood, taken at day -245 from a patient whose treatment included autologous EBV-specific T cells and nivolumab. The CDR3 reads CASSPVLMSLDTQYF. The DNA for the CDR3 is TGTGCCAGCAGCCCCGTTTTGATGAGCCTTGATACGCAGTATTTT.